This TCR beta chain was identified during a study of shared clonotypes between healthy human individuals. V lost 4 bases and J 2 bases, leaving 18 bases between the germline ends. The CDR3 sequence is 16 residues long. CDR1 is SGHDN and CDR2 is FVKESK in the germline V gene. Sequenced by immunoSEQ multiplex PCR; TCRdb stores in-frame clones only, minus some. The data show about a million clones, with 60% to 85% seen just once and approximately 0.95% held by the top ten. The sample comprised memory CD4+ T cells from PBMCs. Indicated subset: CD45RA-negative fraction. This clonotype was sampled from a young man in good health. Some clones in this sample may be carry-over from other donors' samples. The genes are TRBV14 and TRBJ2-7; D is tentatively TRBD1 or TRBD2 (6 bases each). CDR3 DNA: TGTGCCAGCAGCCCCCTGGGGGGCCCCGTTCCCTACGAGCAGTACTTC. The encoded protein is CASSPLGGPVPYEQYF.